These T cell receptor beta chains were read from a single sample in a study of cytomegalovirus exposure and HLA in healthy donors. Some clones are missing from TCRdb's copy, which holds only in-frame ones; the method was immunoSEQ multiplex PCR. The sample records 53,000 or so clones, about 81% being singletons. Material: PBMCs. The receptor set was obtained from a man aged 25 to 45 in good health and CMV-seropositive. Both conserved end residues are part of each CDR3. The order of the fields is V gene, D gene, J gene, clone size, CDR3 protein, CDR3 DNA. D genes are given only for firm matches. Not every row has a clone size; where given, it reads once, few, many or a size class.

>TRBV11-3|.|TRBJ2-2|.
CASSSIFGELFF
TGTGCCAGCAGCTCTATATTCGGGGAGCTGTTTTTT
>TRBV29-1|.|TRBJ2-7|.
CSVAGNYYEQYF
TGCAGCGTTGCAGGGAACTACTACGAGCAGTACTTC
>TRBV25-1|TRBD1|TRBJ1-2|.
CASSVRDRGTGYTF
TGTGCCAGCAGTGTAAGGGACAGGGGTACCGGCTACACCTTC
>TRBV15|TRBD2|TRBJ2-1|.
CATSRDGASGRPGRNNEQFF
TGTGCCACCAGCAGAGATGGCGCTAGCGGGCGCCCCGGGCGAAACAATGAGCAGTTCTTC
>TRBV30|TRBD1|TRBJ2-2|.
CACKPATGEAGELFF
TGTGCCTGCAAACCCGCGACAGGGGAAGCCGGGGAGCTGTTTTTT
>TRBV7-2|TRBD2|TRBJ2-7|.
CASSYGSGGAYEQYF
TGTGCCAGCAGCTACGGTAGCGGGGGTGCCTACGAGCAGTACTTC
>TRBV6-5|.|TRBJ1-1|.
CASSYDPLGGERAFF
TGTGCCAGCAGTTACGATCCCCTGGGAGGGGAAAGAGCTTTCTTT
>TRBV13|TRBD1|TRBJ2-7|.
CASSFWGQGGYEQYF
TGTGCCAGCAGCTTTTGGGGACAGGGAGGGTACGAGCAGTACTTC
>TRBV7-7|.|TRBJ1-5|.
CASSLSRPESNQPQHF
TGTGCTAGCAGCTTATCCAGGCCAGAGAGCAATCAGCCCCAGCATTTT
>TRBV20-1|.|TRBJ2-7|.
CSALPSHEQYF
TGCAGTGCTCTCCCGTCCCACGAGCAGTACTTC
>TRBV5-1|.|TRBJ2-3|.
CASSLGRDRRTDTQYF
TGCGCCAGCAGCTTGGGGCGGGACAGACGCACAGATACGCAGTATTTT
>TRBV5-4|.|TRBJ1-1|.
CASSPDTKGSTEAFF
TGTGCCAGCAGCCCCGACACTAAAGGGAGCACTGAAGCTTTCTTT
>TRBV7-2|.|TRBJ1-2|.
CASSLRDGEGANYGYTF
TGTGCCAGCAGCCTCCGGGACGGCGAGGGGGCTAACTATGGCTACACCTTC
>TRBV6-1|TRBD1|TRBJ1-1|few
CASSTMDRATEAFF
TGTGCCAGCAGTACTATGGACAGGGCGACTGAAGCTTTCTTT
>TRBV6-5|TRBD1|TRBJ1-1|many
CASSSQPDRGIEAFF
TGTGCCAGCAGTTCACAGCCAGACAGGGGAATTGAAGCTTTCTTT
>TRBV5-1|.|TRBJ2-3|.
CASSLRRGITDTQYF
TGCGCCAGCAGCTTGAGAAGGGGAATTACAGATACGCAGTATTTT
>TRBV10-3|TRBD2|TRBJ2-7|.
CAISDPTSGGLYEQYF
TGTGCCATCAGTGACCCCACTAGCGGGGGCCTTTACGAGCAGTACTTC
>TRBV13|TRBD1|TRBJ1-1|once
CASSWTGSRHTEAFF
TGTGCCAGCAGTTGGACAGGGAGTAGGCACACTGAAGCTTTCTTT
>TRBV7-3|TRBD2|TRBJ2-2|.
CASSPLAGANTGELFF
TGTGCCAGCAGCCCACTAGCGGGGGCGAACACCGGGGAGCTGTTTTTT
>TRBV9|.|TRBJ2-5|.
CASSVTPRRQETQYF
TGTGCCAGCAGCGTAACTCCGCGGCGACAAGAGACCCAGTACTTC
>TRBV15|.|TRBJ2-7|once
CATSRELGVYEQYF
TGTGCCACCAGCAGGGAATTAGGGGTTTACGAGCAGTACTTC
>TRBV7-9|.|TRBJ1-1|.
CASSLGLGQQQAFF
TGTGCCAGCAGCTTAGGCCTCGGACAGCAGCAAGCTTTCTTT
>TRBV5-1|TRBD1|TRBJ2-7|once
CASSPLTGDQYEQYF
TGCGCCAGCAGCCCCCTGACAGGGGATCAGTACGAGCAGTACTTC
>TRBV2|.|TRBJ1-1|few
CASSAVENTEAFF
TGTGCCAGCAGCGCCGTAGAGAACACTGAAGCTTTCTTT
>TRBV5-1|TRBD1|TRBJ2-3|few
CASSLILTGTGYSWQYF
TGCGCCAGCAGCTTGATTTTAACCGGGACAGGGTATTCGTGGCAGTATTTT
>TRBV7-2|.|TRBJ1-5|.
CASSPGGPQHF
TGTGCCAGCAGCCCCGGGGGGCCCCAGCATTTT
>TRBV4-3|TRBD1|TRBJ1-1|.
CASSRRQGNTEAFF
TGCGCCAGCAGCCGAAGACAGGGGAACACTGAAGCTTTCTTT
>TRBV6-5|.|TRBJ1-3|.
CASSPATGTGNTIYF
TGTGCCAGCAGTCCCGCGACAGGTACTGGAAACACCATATATTTT
>TRBV4-3|TRBD2|TRBJ2-7|once
CASSRTSGGTYEQYF
TGCGCCAGCAGCCGGACTAGCGGGGGGACCTACGAGCAGTACTTC
>TRBV19|TRBD2|TRBJ2-1|.
CASSILTSGASSYNEQFF
TGTGCCAGTAGTATATTAACTAGCGGGGCCAGCTCCTACAATGAGCAGTTCTTC
>TRBV4-3|.|TRBJ2-2|.
CASSPRAGGPGELFF
TGCGCCAGCAGCCCGCGGGCCGGGGGGCCCGGGGAGCTGTTTTTT
>TRBV7-3|TRBD1|TRBJ1-1|.
CASSLDRGPVTEAFF
TGTGCCAGCAGCCTGGACAGGGGGCCGGTCACTGAAGCTTTCTTT
>TRBV11-2|.|TRBJ1-2|.
CASSTRPGQNYGYTF
TGTGCCAGCAGCACCCGTCCGGGACAAAACTATGGCTACACCTTC
>TRBV14|.|TRBJ1-1|few
CASSLERQAEAFF
TGTGCCAGCAGCCTCGAGCGGCAGGCTGAAGCTTTCTTT
>TRBV15|TRBD2|TRBJ2-1|.
CATSSLAGSFSYNGQFF
TGTGCCACCAGCAGTCTAGCGGGGTCCTTCTCCTACAATGGGCAGTTCTTC
>TRBV4-3|.|TRBJ2-7|.
CASSQDVQGLVYEQYF
TGCGCCAGCAGCCAAGATGTCCAGGGCCTAGTCTACGAGCAGTACTTC
>TRBV27|TRBD1|TRBJ2-1|.
CASSLWDSGRDEQFF
TGTGCCAGCAGTTTATGGGACAGCGGACGGGATGAGCAGTTCTTC
>TRBV7-6|.|TRBJ2-1|.
CASSSGPSKGSYNEQFF
TGTGCCAGCAGCTCCGGACCCAGTAAGGGGTCCTACAATGAGCAGTTCTTC
>TRBV7-2|.|TRBJ2-6|.
CASSPFGGQRGSGANVLTF
TGTGCCAGCAGCCCCTTTGGGGGCCAGCGCGGCTCTGGGGCCAACGTCCTGACTTTC
>TRBV6-5|TRBD1|TRBJ1-1|few
CATGGNTEAFF
TGTGCCACAGGGGGCAATACTGAAGCTTTCTTT
>TRBV28|.|TRBJ1-5|.
CASSPTRGRQPQHF
TGTGCCAGCAGCCCAACTCGGGGGAGACAGCCCCAGCATTTT
>TRBV6-1|TRBD1|TRBJ1-1|.
CASSEEQGVTEAFF
TGTGCCAGCAGTGAAGAACAGGGGGTAACTGAAGCTTTCTTT